This TCR beta chain was obtained from a study of T cells in Graves' hyperthyroidism and ophthalmopathy. RNA transcripts were the template for amplifying TCR beta CDR3 regions. The HTBI primer set was used in a first-round RT-PCR of the TCR CDR3. Each CDR3 protein gets one entry after TCRdb re-called the multiplex PCR reads with MiXCR. In the table there are about half a million distinct CDR3 sequences, 20% to 25% of which are singletons. In regard to this clonotype: Its antigen remains unknown.

Study observations and caveats: Ophthalmopathy and stable hyperthyroidism were told apart by a 13 V-J model.

Thyroid ultrasound, orbital computed tomography, clinical symptoms, and serum thyroxine and TRAb underpinned diagnoses. V lost 2 bases, J lost 6 bases, and 15 bases lay in between. The germline gives CDR1 SGHAT, CDR2 FQDESV (reference sequence). The CDR3 runs 15 residues. The chain has TRBV11-1 and TRBJ2-3; perhaps D is TRBD1 or TRBD2 (5 bases each). The sequenced sample consisted of blood. This TCR was recovered from a man younger than 35 with Graves' hyperthyroidism. CDR3 DNA sequence: TGTGCCAGCAGCTTATCCGGGACGGGGTACGATACGCAGTATTTT. The encoded protein is CASSLSGTGYDTQYF.